Presented here are 19 T cell receptor beta chains from one specimen sequenced in a study of cytomegalovirus exposure and HLA in healthy donors. The primer mix had 60 Vbeta and 13 Jbeta primers. Produced via immunoSEQ multiplex PCR; TCRdb's table is partial and in-frame only. The sample gives about 86,000 clones, about 77% of which show up once; 2% to 3% is in the top ten. Input material: PBMCs. These receptors all come from a male donor in good health and CMV-seropositive.

The rearrangement links TRBV7-9 to TRBJ2-7, with TRBD2 matching 7 bases. The CDR3 sequence is 14 residues long. J was trimmed by 5 bases and V by 5 bases; bases with no gene match: 9. The germline V gene encodes CDR1 SEHNR and CDR2 FQNEAQ (reference sequence). CDR3 nucleotides: TGTGCCAGCAGCCGTACTAGCGCCGGTGACGAGCAGTACTTC. It encodes CASSRTSAGDEQYF.

This chain joins TRBV4-3 and TRBJ2-7; TRBD1 matches at 7 bases. The CDR3 runs 15 residues. Germline values: CDR1 LGHNA, CDR2 YSLEER. The V gene end was trimmed by 3 bases and the J gene end by 2 bases; junction bases not matched to a gene: 7. Here the CDR3 reads CASSHQQGPAYEQYF. CDR3 DNA sequence: TGCGCCAGCAGCCACCAACAGGGGCCAGCCTACGAGCAGTACTTC.

The chain is built from TRBV11-1 and TRBJ2-7; TRBD1 agrees at 7 bases. Trimming at V came to 5 bases and at J to 4 bases, leaving 14 bases not matched to a gene. Per the germline V gene, CDR1 is SGHAT and CDR2 is FQDESV (reference sequence). The CDR3 totals 16 residues. This chain's CDR3 is CASSQDRTGYGYEQYF. The CDR3 DNA is TGTGCCAGCAGCCAAGATCGGACAGGCTACGGATACGAGCAGTACTTC.

V gene TRBV19 combines with J gene TRBJ1-5, with D unresolved. Trimming removed 5 bases at V and 6 bases at J, with 14 bases between. The CDR3 is 14 residues long. In germline, CDR1 is LNHDA, CDR2 SQIVND (reference sequence). CDR3 loop: CASSRTGAGQPQHF. The CDR3 nucleotides are TGTGCCAGTAGTCGGACCGGAGCGGGTCAGCCCCAGCATTTT.

This chain links TRBV29-1 with TRBJ2-1; 7 positions match TRBD2. V shed 7 bases, J shed 9 bases, and the junction held 12 bases outside the gene matches. This CDR3 is 13 amino acids long. CDR1 and CDR2 from the germline V gene are SQVTM and ANQGSEA. The CDR3 spells CSGAPSGTGEQFF. The CDR3 DNA sequence: TGCAGCGGTGCACCCAGCGGGACTGGTGAGCAGTTCTTC.

The chain joins TRBV5-4 to TRBJ2-7, with TRBD2 matching over 7 bases. The J segment lost 2 bases and the V segment lost 0 bases, leaving 5 bases of the junction unmatched. This CDR3 comprises 15 residues. From germline, CDR1 is SGHNT and CDR2 YYREEE (reference sequence). CDR3 coding DNA: TGTGCCAGCAGCTTGGATCTCGCGGGAGCCTACGAGCAGTACTTC. Its translation: CASSLDLAGAYEQYF.

This clone was picked up one time. This chain uses TRBV23-1 with TRBJ2-7, with 8 bases lining up with TRBD2. TRBV23-1 is known as an ORF, though its function is uncertain. The trim removed 6 bases at V and 4 bases at J, leaving 14 bases unmatched. This CDR3 comprises 16 residues. CDR3 sequence: CASSQTRAREAYEQYF. In DNA, the CDR3 is TGCGCCAGCAGCCAAACCCGGGCGCGGGAGGCTTACGAGCAGTACTTC.

V usage is TRBV7-9 and J usage is TRBJ2-1; 13 nucleotides match TRBD2. Looked up from germline, CDR1 is SEHNR and CDR2 is FQNEAQ (reference sequence). CDR3 length: 16 amino acids. V shed 7 bases, J shed 4 bases, and the junction held 7 bases outside the gene matches. The CDR3 sequence is CASTGTSGAEYNEQFF. For the CDR3, the DNA is TGTGCCAGCACAGGGACTAGCGGGGCAGAATACAATGAGCAGTTCTTC.

The rearrangement uses TRBV5-1 and TRBJ1-2; D is unresolved. V lost 0 bases, J lost 1 base, and 7 bases lay in between. Germline loops: CDR1 SGHRS, CDR2 YFSETQ. This CDR3 contains 14 residues. The CDR3 here is CASSLGGDNYGYTF. The CDR3 DNA follows: TGCGCCAGCAGCTTGGGGGGAGATAACTATGGCTACACCTTC.

This clone was counted ten times or more. This chain connects TRBV10-1 to TRBJ1-5, with 11 positions matching TRBD1. Germline CDR1 WNHNN, CDR2 SYGVQD (reference sequence). V shed 5 bases, J shed 3 bases, and the junction held 6 bases outside the gene matches. The length of the CDR3 is 16 residues. CDR3 coding DNA: TGCGCCAGCAGTTCCGGGACAGGGGGTTTCAATCAGCCCCAGCATTTT. Amino acid sequence: CASSSGTGGFNQPQHF.

This clone was observed once. V gene TRBV29-1 combines with J gene TRBJ2-1, with D perhaps matching TRBD1 (6 bases). The CDR3 is 13 residues long. CDR1 is SQVTM and CDR2 is ANQGSEA in the germline V gene. V lost 3 bases to trimming and J lost 8 bases, with 14 bases between them. CDR3 in DNA: TGCAGCGTTGAGGGCAGGGGAAAGGATGAGCAGTTCTTC. Protein: CSVEGRGKDEQFF.

CDR3 protein: CASSFRATNEKLFF. In DNA form, the CDR3 reads TGCGCCAGCAGCTTTCGAGCTACTAATGAAAAACTGTTTTTT. This sequence joins TRBV5-1 and TRBJ1-4, with D uncertain. CDR1 and CDR2 from the germline V gene are SGHRS and YFSETQ. There are 14 residues in the CDR3. The V gene lost 2 bases and the J gene lost 2 bases, with 7 bases spanning the gap.

The chain couples TRBV7-2 to TRBJ2-1; D possibly corresponds to TRBD2 (6 bases). Trimming stripped 2 bases from V and 2 bases from J, with 10 bases between. This CDR3 has 15 amino acids. CDR1 and CDR2 from the germline V gene are SGHTA and FQGNSA. The CDR3 region has the DNA TGTGCCAGCAGCTTAAGACTAGAGGCCTACAATGAGCAGTTCTTC. This sequence encodes CASSLRLEAYNEQFF.

This chain's CDR3 is CAWSGQGGSYEQYF. The CDR3 DNA is TGTGCCTGGAGTGGCCAAGGCGGCTCCTACGAGCAGTACTTC. The J gene is TRBJ2-7, the V gene TRBV30; the D is unclear. The V gene lost 1 base and the J gene lost 0 bases, with 10 bases spanning the gap. Looked up from germline, CDR1 is GTSNPN and CDR2 is SVGIG (reference sequence). There are 14 residues in the CDR3. Looking up the rest from reference TRBV30 and TRBJ2-7 gives the full variable domain: SQTIHQWPATLVQPVGSPLSLECTVEGTSNPNLYWYRQAAGRGLQLLFYSVGIGQISSEVPQNLSASRPQDRQFILSSKKLLLSDSGFYLCAWSGQGGSYEQYFGPGTRLTVT.

This clone was counted a single time. The chain recombines TRBV5-4 with TRBJ2-7; TRBD1 is a possible D gene (6 bases). Trimming cost V 3 bases and J 2 bases, with 12 bases left between them. CDR1 and CDR2 (germline): SGHNT, YYREEE (reference sequence). The CDR3 is 14 amino acids. CDR3 in DNA: TGTGCCAGCAGCTCTGGGACAACCGCCTACGAGCAGTACTTC. Amino acids: CASSSGTTAYEQYF.

This chain joins TRBV6-1 and TRBJ2-1; 8 bases are a match to TRBD1. After removal of 0 bases from V and 4 bases from J, the junction contained 8 bases not matched to a gene. Germline-derived CDR1 and CDR2 are MNHNS and SASEGT. The CDR3 is 17 amino acids. CDR3 DNA: TGTGCCAGCAGTGAAGCAAAGCTCCGGGACAGGTACAATGAGCAGTTCTTC. Translated: CASSEAKLRDRYNEQFF.

The chain combines TRBV5-1 with TRBJ2-7; 11 bases match TRBD2. V shed 0 bases and J 2 bases; nucleotides not matched to a gene: 10. Germline assignment: CDR1 SGHRS and CDR2 YFSETQ. CDR3 length: 18 amino acids. CDR3 in DNA: TGCGCCAGCAGCTTGGGGGTAACCGGGACTAGCGGTCCCTACGAGCAGTACTTC. Protein product: CASSLGVTGTSGPYEQYF.

The chain recombines TRBV7-9 with TRBJ2-7, with 11 bases fitting TRBD2. Germline-derived CDR1 and CDR2 are SEHNR and FQNEAQ (reference sequence). Trimming took 6 bases from V and 1 from J; bases not matched to a gene: 2. CDR3 length: 14 amino acids. The CDR3 DNA is TGTGCCAGCAGGCGGACTAGCGGGTCCTACGAGCAGTACTTC. Amino acids: CASRRTSGSYEQYF.

The rearrangement uses TRBV4-1 and TRBJ2-3; 9 bases are a match to TRBD2. With 0 bases clipped from V and 4 bases from J, the junction kept 5 bases outside the gene matches. This CDR3 spans 16 amino acids. The germline V gene encodes CDR1 MGHRA and CDR2 YSYEKL. CDR3 loop: CASSQEIAGAADTQYF. Here the CDR3 DNA reads TGCGCCAGCAGCCAAGAGATAGCGGGAGCTGCAGATACGCAGTATTTT.